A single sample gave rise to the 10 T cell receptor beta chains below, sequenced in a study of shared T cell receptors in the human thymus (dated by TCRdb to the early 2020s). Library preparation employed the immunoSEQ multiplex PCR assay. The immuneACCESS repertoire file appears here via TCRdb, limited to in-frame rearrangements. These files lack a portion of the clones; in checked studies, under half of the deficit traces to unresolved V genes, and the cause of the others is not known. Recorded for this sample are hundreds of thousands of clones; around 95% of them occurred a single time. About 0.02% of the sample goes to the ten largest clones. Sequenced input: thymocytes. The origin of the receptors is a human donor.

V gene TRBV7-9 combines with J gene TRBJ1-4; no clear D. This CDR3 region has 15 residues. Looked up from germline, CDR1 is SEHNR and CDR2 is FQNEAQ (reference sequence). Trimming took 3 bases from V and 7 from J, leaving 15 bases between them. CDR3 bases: TGTGCCAGCAGCTTTAAACAAGGGAGTGCTGAAAAACTGTTTTTT. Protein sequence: CASSFKQGSAEKLFF.

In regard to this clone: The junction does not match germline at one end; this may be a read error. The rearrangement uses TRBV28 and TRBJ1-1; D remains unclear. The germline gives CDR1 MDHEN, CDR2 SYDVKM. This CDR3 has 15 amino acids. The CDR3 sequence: CASSFPQDRNIEAFF. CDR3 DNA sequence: TGTGCCAGCAGTTTCCCCCAGGACCGGAACATTGAAGCTTTCTTT.

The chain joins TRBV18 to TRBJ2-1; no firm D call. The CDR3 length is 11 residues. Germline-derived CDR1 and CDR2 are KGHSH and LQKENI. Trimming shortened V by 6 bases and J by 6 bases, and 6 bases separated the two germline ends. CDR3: CASSWRNEQFF. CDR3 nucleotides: TGTGCCAGCTCCTGGCGCAATGAGCAGTTCTTC.

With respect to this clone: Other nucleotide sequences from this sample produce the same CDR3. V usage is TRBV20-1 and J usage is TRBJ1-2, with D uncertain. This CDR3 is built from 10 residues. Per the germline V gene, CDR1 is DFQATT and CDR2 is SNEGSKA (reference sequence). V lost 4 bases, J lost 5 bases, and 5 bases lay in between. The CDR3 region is CSATFYGYTF. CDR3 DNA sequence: TGCAGTGCTACCTTTTATGGCTACACCTTC.

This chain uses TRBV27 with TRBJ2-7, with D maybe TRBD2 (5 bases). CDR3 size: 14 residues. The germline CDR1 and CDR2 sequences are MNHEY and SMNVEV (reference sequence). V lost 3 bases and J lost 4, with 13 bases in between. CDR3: CASSFRGPEYEQYF. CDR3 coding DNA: TGTGCCAGCAGTTTTCGAGGGCCTGAATACGAGCAGTACTTC.

Here the CDR3 DNA reads TGTGCCAGCAGCCTAGGACAGGGCTCTGGAAACACCATATATTTT. Protein product: CASSLGQGSGNTIYF. The gene calls are TRBV7-8 and TRBJ1-3; 8 positions match TRBD1. CDR3 length equals 15 residues. V shed 5 bases and J 0 bases; nucleotides not matched to a gene: 3. Germline loops: CDR1 SGHVS, CDR2 FQNEAQ. The full variable domain, its missing parts supplied by reference TRBV7-8 and TRBJ1-3, is GAGVSQSPRYKVAKRGQDVALRCDPISGHVSLFWYQQALGQGPEFLTYFQNEAQLDKSGLPSDRFFAERPEGSVSTLKIQRTQQEDSAVYLCASSLGQGSGNTIYFGEGSWLTVV.

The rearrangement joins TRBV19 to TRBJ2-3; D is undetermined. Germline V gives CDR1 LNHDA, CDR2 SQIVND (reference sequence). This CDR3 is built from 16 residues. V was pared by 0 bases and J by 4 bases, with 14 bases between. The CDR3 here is CASSIDQGPGPDTQYF. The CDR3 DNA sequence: TGTGCCAGTAGTATAGATCAAGGCCCGGGCCCAGATACGCAGTATTTT.

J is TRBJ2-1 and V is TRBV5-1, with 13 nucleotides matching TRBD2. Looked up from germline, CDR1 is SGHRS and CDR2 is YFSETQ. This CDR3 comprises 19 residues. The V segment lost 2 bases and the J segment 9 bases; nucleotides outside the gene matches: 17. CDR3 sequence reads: CASSFSRSPGLAGSSEQFF. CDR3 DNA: TGCGCCAGCAGCTTTTCCCGTTCCCCGGGACTAGCGGGATCCAGTGAGCAGTTCTTC. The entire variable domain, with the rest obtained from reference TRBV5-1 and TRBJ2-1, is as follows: KAGVTQTPRYLIKTRGQQVTLSCSPISGHRSVSWYQQTPGQGLQFLFEYFSETQRNKGNFPGRFSGRQFSNSRSEMNVSTLELGDSALYLCASSFSRSPGLAGSSEQFFGPGTRLTVL.

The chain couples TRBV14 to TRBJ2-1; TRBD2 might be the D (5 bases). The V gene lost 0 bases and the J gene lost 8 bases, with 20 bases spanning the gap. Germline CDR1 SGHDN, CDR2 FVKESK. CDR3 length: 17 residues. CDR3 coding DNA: TGTGCCAGCAGCCAAGATAGGGCGGGCCGAAATAAGGATGAGCAGTTCTTC. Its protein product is CASSQDRAGRNKDEQFF.

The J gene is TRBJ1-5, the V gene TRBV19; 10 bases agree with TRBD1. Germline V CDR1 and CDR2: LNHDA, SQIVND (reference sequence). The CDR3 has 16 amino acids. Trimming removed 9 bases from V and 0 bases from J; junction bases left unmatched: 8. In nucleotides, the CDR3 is TGTGCCAGCTCCGACAGGGGGCCTTATAGCAATCAGCCCCAGCATTTT. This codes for CASSDRGPYSNQPQHF.